These 11 T cell receptor beta chains came from one sample sequenced in a study of shared clonotypes between healthy human individuals. Data came from immunoSEQ multiplex PCR; TCRdb stores just in-frame clones and leaves some out. The repertoire holds 740,000 or so clones, with roughly 73% as singletons. The sequencing sample was made of memory CD4+ T cells sorted from blood. The subset here: CD45RA-negative fraction. The receptors were gathered from a young woman in good health.

CDR3 nucleotides: TGCGCCAGCAGCTTGGTTCCGACAGGGTCCGAGACCCAGTACTTC. Translating it yields CASSLVPTGSETQYF. The gene calls are TRBV5-1 and TRBJ2-5; 7 positions match TRBD1. This CDR3 spans 15 amino acids. Germline V gives CDR1 SGHRS, CDR2 YFSETQ. The V segment lost 0 bases and the J segment 5 bases; nucleotides outside the gene matches: 7.

The chain employs TRBV28 and TRBJ2-2; 10 bases line up with TRBD1. There are 14 residues in the CDR3. With V trimmed by 7 bases and J by 7 bases, 6 bases remained unmatched. Germline V gene data show CDR1 as MDHEN and CDR2 as SYDVKM. The CDR3 protein is CASTRQGAGGELFF. CDR3 DNA sequence: TGTGCCAGCACGAGACAGGGGGCTGGCGGGGAGCTGTTTTTT.

This clone occurred a few times. The rearrangement links TRBV29-1 to TRBJ2-5, with D possibly being TRBD2 (5 bases). Per the germline V gene, CDR1 is SQVTM and CDR2 is ANQGSEA. The length of the CDR3 is 13 residues. V lost 3 bases, J lost 1 base, and 9 bases lay in between. This chain's CDR3 is CSVEERIQETQYF. CDR3 nucleotide sequence: TGCAGCGTTGAGGAGCGGATCCAAGAGACCCAGTACTTC.

This rearrangement joins TRBV19 to TRBJ2-7; no reliable D call. Trimming removed 5 bases from V and 0 bases from J, with 14 bases in between. The CDR3 length is 15 residues. The germline V gene encodes CDR1 LNHDA and CDR2 SQIVND (reference sequence). The DNA of the CDR3 is TGTGCCAGTAGTCGGTCCAGGTCGAGCTCCTACGAGCAGTACTTC. Translation gives CASSRSRSSSYEQYF. The full variable domain, in which reference TRBV19 and TRBJ2-7 provide the parts outside the CDR3, is DGGITQSPKYLFRKEGQNVTLSCEQNLNHDAMYWYRQDPGQGLRLIYYSQIVNDFQKGDIAEGYSVSREKKESFPLTVTSAQKNPTAFYLCASSRSRSSSYEQYFGPGTRLTVT.

The V call is TRBV5-4, the J call TRBJ2-7; 9 bases map to TRBD2. V was clipped by 4 bases and J by 6 bases; unmatched bases: 8. Germline CDR1 SGHNT, CDR2 YYREEE (reference sequence). The CDR3 covers 14 residues. The CDR3 region is CASSRGSGRSEQYF. For the CDR3, the DNA is TGTGCCAGCAGCCGGGGTAGCGGGAGAAGCGAGCAGTACTTC.

The gene calls are TRBV5-1 and TRBJ2-1; TRBD1 aligns across 8 bases. The length of the CDR3 is 13 residues. V shed 4 bases, J shed 9 bases, and the junction held 6 bases outside the gene matches. CDR1 and CDR2 from the germline V gene are SGHRS and YFSETQ. The DNA for the CDR3 is TGCGCCAGCAGCACGGACAGGGAAGGTGAGCAGTTCTTC. This gives the protein CASSTDREGEQFF.

CDR3 in DNA: TGTGCCAGCAGCCCCAGACTAGCCCCCACCGGGGAGCTGTTTTTT. It yields the protein CASSPRLAPTGELFF. J is TRBJ2-2 and V is TRBV9, with TRBD2 matching over 7 bases. Trimming cost V 4 bases and J 4 bases; bases outside gene matches: 7. Germline loops: CDR1 SGDLS, CDR2 YYNGEE. This CDR3 spans 15 amino acids.

CDR3 nucleotide sequence: TGTGCCAGCAGCTTATTCACCGTCTCTGGGGCCAACGTCCTGACTTTC. Protein product: CASSLFTVSGANVLTF. The chain carries TRBV13 and TRBJ2-6; D not certain. The CDR3 is 16 amino acids. V lost 2 bases and J lost 0, with 8 bases in between. From germline, CDR1 is PRHDT and CDR2 FYEKMQ (reference sequence).

This clone was picked up one time. The chain recombines TRBV28 with TRBJ1-1, with D perhaps matching TRBD1 (6 bases). CDR3 length: 14 amino acids. V was trimmed by 6 bases and J by 2 bases, leaving 13 bases between them. CDR1 MDHEN and CDR2 SYDVKM come from the germline V gene. The CDR3, as DNA: TGTGCCAGCAGGTCGGGGGCTAAAAACACTGAAGCTTTCTTT. Translating gives CASRSGAKNTEAFF.

There are many counts of this clone. The rearrangement joins TRBV6-4 to TRBJ1-5; D unresolved. The V and J ends lost 0 bases and 9 bases respectively, with 12 bases between them. CDR3 length equals 14 residues. Germline values: CDR1 MRHNA, CDR2 SNTAGT. The CDR3 here is CASSDSAESGPQHF. The CDR3 nucleotides read TGTGCCAGCAGTGACTCAGCTGAATCGGGGCCCCAGCATTTT.

DNA of the CDR3: TGCAGCGGGCGGGAGGCGGGTGAGCAGTACTTC. Encoded protein: CSGREAGEQYF. This chain links TRBV29-1 with TRBJ2-7, with 8 bases that match TRBD2. CDR3 size: 11 residues. In germline, CDR1 is SQVTM, CDR2 ANQGSEA. V was clipped by 7 bases and J by 7 bases; unmatched bases: 6.